This TCR beta chain emerged from a study of breast tumors, draining lymph nodes, adjacent tissues. Points from the study as a whole: Compared with basal-like, luminal-like tumors shared significantly more repertoire with nontumor tissue. Tumor T cell lymph node origin was a supported hypothesis, not proven. Tumor TCR diversity was below lymph nodes but above nontumor tissue. Findings are consistent with lymph node origin and intratumoral expansion of most tumor T cells.

J gave up 1 base and V 3 bases, and 0 bases lay outside the gene matches. This CDR3 spans 13 amino acids. In germline, CDR1 is SGHRS, CDR2 YFSETQ. TCRdb recomputed calls from the multiplex PCR reads with MiXCR, one row per CDR3 protein. The data show approximately 150,000 distinct CDR3 sequences, roughly 35% seen once. This clonotype was found many times. Its antigen is not known. Breast cancer patients provided tissue from their axillary draining lymph nodes. The V and J genes are TRBV5-1 and TRBJ2-7; 8 positions match TRBD1. The clonotype was recovered from a female donor with breast cancer. Some clones in this sample may be carry-over from other donors' samples. Material: axillary lymph node tissue. The CDR3 protein is CASSWTGSYEQYF. The DNA of the CDR3 is TGCGCCAGCAGCTGGACAGGGTCCTACGAGCAGTACTTC.